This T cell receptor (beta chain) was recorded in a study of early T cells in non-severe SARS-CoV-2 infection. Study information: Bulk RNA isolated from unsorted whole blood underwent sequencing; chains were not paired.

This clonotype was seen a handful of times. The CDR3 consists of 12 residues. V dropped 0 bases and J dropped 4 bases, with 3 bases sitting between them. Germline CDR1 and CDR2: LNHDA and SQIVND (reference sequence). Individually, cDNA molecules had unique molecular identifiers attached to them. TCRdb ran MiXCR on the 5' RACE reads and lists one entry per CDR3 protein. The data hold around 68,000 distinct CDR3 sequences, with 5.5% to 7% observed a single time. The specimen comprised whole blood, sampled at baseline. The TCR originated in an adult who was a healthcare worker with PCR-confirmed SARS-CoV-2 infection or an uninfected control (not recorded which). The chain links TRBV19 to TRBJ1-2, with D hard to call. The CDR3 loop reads CASSIDSYGYTF. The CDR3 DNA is TGTGCCAGTAGTATAGACAGCTATGGCTACACCTTC. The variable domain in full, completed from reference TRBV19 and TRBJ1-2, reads DGGITQSPKYLFRKEGQNVTLSCEQNLNHDAMYWYRQDPGQGLRLIYYSQIVNDFQKGDIAEGYSVSREKKESFPLTVTSAQKNPTAFYLCASSIDSYGYTFGSGTRLTVV.